One and the same sample provided the 29 T cell receptor beta chains below, sequenced in a study of tumor-infiltrating lymphocytes in primary liver carcinoma. With around 520 ng total RNA as template and a constant-region primer, TCR beta cDNA was made. Employing slightly modified ARM-PCR, three nested multiplex PCR rounds were run, and these gave rise to the TCR beta libraries. Running roughly 10 cycles apiece, the first two PCR rounds relied on TRBV1-TRBV30 forward primers together with a C-beta reverse primer. TCRdb independently ran MiXCR on the multiplex PCR reads; one entry per CDR3 protein. This repertoire shows about 99,000 distinct CDR3 sequences, almost 70% found once; its top ten account for around 9.5%. Between 20 and 30 mg of unsorted bulk tissue served as the source from which RNA and DNA were co-extracted. The sequencing input was liver tumor tissue from sampling region 5. The sample's subset: tumor region T5, tumor centre. These receptors were taken from a woman in her fifties or sixties with primary liver carcinoma and hepatitis B virus infection.

This clonotype was counted once. The CDR3 loop is CASSHLDSLNEQFF. CDR3 nucleotides: TGTGCCAGCAGTCACCTAGATTCTCTCAATGAGCAGTTCTTC. The rearrangement uses TRBV6-1 and TRBJ2-1; D ambiguous. The CDR3 length is 14 residues. Looked up from germline, CDR1 is MNHNS and CDR2 is SASEGT. V was pared by 5 bases and J by 6 bases, with 14 bases between.

This clonotype has only a few counts. With a much larger clone just one base away, this may be a read error. The CDR3 region is CASSQSTTSLPYF. CDR3 nucleotides: TGTGCCAGCAGCCAATCCACGACTAGTCTTCCGTACTTC. The chain couples TRBV14 to TRBJ2-7, with a weak D call TRBD2 (6 bases). This CDR3 region has 13 residues. V was pared by 2 bases and J by 12 bases, with 17 bases between. Germline values: CDR1 SGHDN, CDR2 FVKESK.

In the case of this clonotype: Just one base apart from a much larger clone, this may be a read error. CDR3 sequence reads: CASTRGTGDVGYTF. The CDR3 DNA reads as TGTGCCAGCACCCGAGGGACAGGGGACGTCGGCTACACCTTC. The gene calls are TRBV12-3 or TRBV12-4 and TRBJ1-2; 10 nucleotides align to TRBD1. Trimming cost V 7 bases and J 8 bases; bases outside gene matches: 10. The CDR3 sequence is 14 residues long.

This clonotype is medium-sized. The chain carries TRBV11-2 and TRBJ2-7; unclear D gene. Trimming took 5 bases from V and 4 from J, leaving 9 bases between them. This CDR3 spans 12 amino acids. Per germline, CDR1 SGHAT and CDR2 FQNNGV. CDR3 in DNA: TGTGCCAGCAGCGACCCCCTATACGAGCAGTACTTC. Encoded protein: CASSDPLYEQYF.

This clonotype was seen repeatedly, ten times or more. The chain uses TRBV7-9 and TRBJ2-7; D is perhaps TRBD2 (5 bases). The V and J ends lost 0 bases and 4 bases respectively, with 25 bases between them. The CDR3 extends over 19 amino acids. CDR1 and CDR2 from the germline V gene are SEHNR and FQNEAQ (reference sequence). CDR3 in DNA: TGTGCCAGCAGCTTAGCGCGGGTCGTGACTCCCGACCACCCTTACGAGCAGTACTTC. This codes for CASSLARVVTPDHPYEQYF.

Concerning this clonotype: The junction and the germline gene differ at one end; a read error may be behind it. The V call is TRBV11-3, the J call TRBJ2-7, with D possibly TRBD2 on 7 matching bases. The CDR3 consists of 15 residues. Germline CDR1 and CDR2: SGHNT and YENEEA. CDR3 loop: CTSSIGTGGSLEQYF. CDR3 DNA: TGTACCAGCAGCATAGGGACGGGGGGCTCCCTCGAGCAGTACTTC.

This clonotype was seen many times. This chain connects TRBV4-2 to TRBJ2-5, with D possibly TRBD1 on 5 matching bases. This CDR3 is 16 amino acids long. Germline CDR1 and CDR2: LGHNA and YNFKEQ. The V and J ends lost 0 bases and 5 bases respectively, with 16 bases between them. This CDR3 is CASSQERAGKGETQYF. Here the CDR3 DNA reads TGTGCCAGCAGCCAAGAACGGGCAGGGAAAGGGGAGACCCAGTACTTC.

This clonotype was observed many times. This chain joins TRBV7-9 and TRBJ1-5; the D gene is possibly TRBD1 (5 bases). V lost 8 bases, J lost 10 bases, and 12 bases lay in between. The CDR3 totals 11 residues. The germline gives CDR1 SEHNR, CDR2 FQNEAQ (reference sequence). DNA of the CDR3: TGTGCCAGCTCCTCCGGGGGACCCCAGCATTTT. As protein: CASSSGGPQHF.

Comments on this clonotype: Mismatch with germline at one junction end may stem from a read error. The V gene is TRBV6-5, the J gene TRBJ2-6; TRBD1 might be the D (5 bases). Per germline, CDR1 MNHEY and CDR2 SVGAGI. This CDR3 contains 15 residues. The CDR3 reads CAGSSQVSGANVLNF. The CDR3 coding sequence is TGTGCCGGCAGTTCGCAGGTCTCTGGGGCCAACGTCCTGAATTTC.

This sequence joins TRBV6-5 and TRBJ1-2; perhaps TRBD1 as D (5 bases). V dropped 7 bases and J dropped 5 bases, with 26 bases sitting between them. Per germline, CDR1 MNHEY and CDR2 SVGAGI. The CDR3 is 17 residues long. Here the CDR3 DNA reads TGTGCCAGCAAAACATGGAGGAGTGGGGCATCGGGGTATGGCTACACCTTC. Translating it yields CASKTWRSGASGYGYTF.

This clonotype was seen a few times. The rearrangement links TRBV28 to TRBJ1-4; no definite D call. Germline values: CDR1 MDHEN, CDR2 SYDVKM. Trimming shortened V by 6 bases and J by 2 bases, and 7 bases separated the two germline ends. There are 13 residues in the CDR3. This CDR3 reads CASRVSTNEKLFF. The CDR3 DNA reads as TGTGCCAGCAGGGTCAGCACTAATGAAAAACTGTTTTTT.

As regards this clonotype: One end of the junction varies from germline; a read error may be responsible. The chain has TRBV6-5 and TRBJ2-7, with D maybe TRBD1 (6 bases). From germline, CDR1 is MNHEY and CDR2 SVGAGI. The CDR3 contains 15 residues. The CDR3 here is CANSYQGLRSKGQYF. In DNA form, the CDR3 reads TGTGCCAACAGTTACCAGGGGCTACGGAGTAAAGGGCAGTACTTC.

This clonotype was seen once. In this CDR3 the conserved last residue, phenylalanine or tryptophan, is missing, so a read error is likely. V is TRBV29-1 and J is TRBJ2-3; 8 nucleotides align to TRBD1. The CDR3 contains 14 residues. Germline V gives CDR1 SQVTM, CDR2 ANQGSEA. CDR3 loop: CSVWDRTLTDMQYL. CDR3 DNA sequence: TGCAGCGTTTGGGACAGGACCCTCACAGATATGCAGTATTTA.

This chain connects TRBV28 to TRBJ2-2; a possible D gene is TRBD1 (7 bases). V gave up 4 bases and J gave up 4 bases, with 19 bases separating them. The germline V gene has CDR1 MDHEN and CDR2 SYDVKM. The CDR3 has 17 residues. The CDR3 is CASSSYRGGKLTGELFF. For the CDR3, the DNA is TGTGCCAGCAGTTCCTACAGGGGAGGCAAACTCACCGGGGAGCTGTTTTTT.

This clonotype came up many times. The rearrangement links TRBV13 to TRBJ2-6, with D tentatively TRBD1 or TRBD2 (6 bases each). The germline gives CDR1 PRHDT, CDR2 FYEKMQ (reference sequence). The CDR3 length is 17 residues. V lost 3 bases and J lost 6, with 18 bases in between. This CDR3 reads CASSFGARGREANVLTF. As DNA, the CDR3 is TGTGCCAGCAGCTTTGGCGCCCGGGGGCGAGAGGCCAACGTCCTGACTTTC.

In nucleotides, the CDR3 is TGCAGTGCTAGTGTGGCAGGGGTGTCGCAGCCCCAGCATTTT. Translated: CSASVAGVSQPQHF. V usage is TRBV20-1 and J usage is TRBJ1-5; D is perhaps TRBD1 (6 bases). This CDR3 is built from 14 residues. With 3 bases removed from V and 7 bases from J, the gap between germline ends came to 16 bases. The germline V gene has CDR1 DFQATT and CDR2 SNEGSKA (reference sequence).

Many counts were recorded for this clonotype. V is TRBV5-3 and J is TRBJ2-1; D uncertain. TRBV5-3 is labeled an ORF, and its function is uncertain. V lost 5 bases and J lost 5, with 11 bases in between. This CDR3 has 13 residues. The CDR3 coding sequence is TGTGCCAGAAGTCTGCGCAGTCACAATGAGCAGTTCTTC. Translation gives CARSLRSHNEQFF.

A remark on this clonotype: The conserved phenylalanine or tryptophan is not found at the CDR3 terminus, so this likely reflects a read error. It is unclear where the CDR3 begins or ends on the DNA, so no DNA is shown, and the CDR3 is as TCRdb lists it. The rearrangement uses TRBV6-1 and TRBJ2-4; TRBD1, as called in the table, went unchecked against the DNA. Germline loops: CDR1 MNHNS, CDR2 SASEGT. Inclusive of both ends, the CDR3 amounts to 15 amino acids. CDR3 loop: CASSESGADKNIQHL.

With respect to this clonotype: Sequence at one end of the junction differs from germline and may be a read error. The chain carries TRBV15 and TRBJ2-7, with 7 nucleotides matching TRBD1. The CDR3 is 13 amino acids. Germline assignment: CDR1 LNHNV and CDR2 YYDKDF (reference sequence). CDR3: CTTSSGTAYEQYF. The CDR3 coding sequence is TGTACCACCAGCTCCGGGACAGCCTACGAGCAGTACTTC.

This clonotype was seen many times. V usage is TRBV4-1 and J usage is TRBJ1-6; TRBD1 matches 12 bases. Per germline, CDR1 MGHRA and CDR2 YSYEKL. The CDR3 spans 17 residues. Trimming took 1 base from V and 8 from J; bases not matched to a gene: 6. The CDR3 region has the DNA TGCGCCAGCAGCCAAGTATTGGGACAGGGGGCATATTCACCCCTCCACTTT. Its translation: CASSQVLGQGAYSPLHF.

In this sample, this clonotype turned up many times. The J gene is TRBJ1-1, the V gene TRBV30, with 8 bases lining up with TRBD1. The CDR3 runs to 14 residues. CDR1 is GTSNPN, CDR2 SVGIG, per germline (reference sequence). Trimming at V came to 3 bases and at J to 0 bases, leaving 3 bases not matched to a gene. The CDR3: CAWSEGQVNTEAFF. The CDR3 nucleotides read TGTGCCTGGAGCGAGGGACAGGTGAACACTGAAGCTTTCTTT.

This clonotype was found many times. The chain combines TRBV28 with TRBJ1-1, with 9 bases fitting TRBD1. V shed 7 bases, J shed 1 base, and the junction held 7 bases outside the gene matches. The CDR3 length is 15 residues. The germline V gene has CDR1 MDHEN and CDR2 SYDVKM. The CDR3 region is CASIRGGQGNTEAFF. The CDR3 bases are TGTGCCAGCATCCGGGGGGGACAGGGGAACACTGAAGCTTTCTTT.

The V call is TRBV11-3, the J call TRBJ2-1; a weak D match, TRBD2 (5 bases). The CDR3 sequence is 13 residues long. CDR1 is SGHNT and CDR2 is YENEEA in the germline V gene. V was cut by 9 bases and J by 3 bases, with 12 bases left in between. In DNA, the CDR3 is TGTGCCAGGGGTGCCGAGGGCTACAATGAGCAGTTCTTC. The encoded protein is CARGAEGYNEQFF.

This clonotype was seen more than once but under ten times. This chain joins TRBV7-9 and TRBJ2-2; D remains unclear. V lost 1 base and J 7 bases, leaving 10 bases between the germline ends. The CDR3 consists of 14 residues. CDR1 and CDR2 from the germline V gene are SEHNR and FQNEAQ (reference sequence). In nucleotides, the CDR3 is TGTGCCAGCAGCTTAGTTGGGCAGCGCGGGGAGCTGTTTTTT. Its protein product is CASSLVGQRGELFF.

Comment on this clonotype: A clone one base away is much larger, so this may be a read error. This sequence joins TRBV5-1 and TRBJ2-2; TRBD2 matches at 8 bases. J gave up 9 bases and V 3 bases, and 10 bases lay outside the gene matches. The CDR3 covers 15 residues. The germline CDR1 and CDR2 sequences are SGHRS and YFSETQ. The CDR3 sequence: CASSSQAGVAWELFF. In nucleotides, the CDR3 is TGCGCCAGCAGCTCCCAAGCGGGAGTGGCCTGGGAGCTGTTTTTT.

There are many counts of this clonotype. This chain joins TRBV5-4 and TRBJ1-1, with no clear D. Looked up from germline, CDR1 is SGHNT and CDR2 is YYREEE (reference sequence). The CDR3 has 14 amino acids. The germline V and J ends were trimmed by 1 base and 0 bases, with 7 bases remaining between them. The CDR3 region has the DNA TGTGCCAGCAGCTTGAGGTACTTGAACACTGAAGCTTTCTTT. As protein: CASSLRYLNTEAFF.

This clonotype has a single count. The chain couples TRBV10-1 to TRBJ2-3, with D possibly matching TRBD1 (6 bases). TRBJ1-5 explains the end of the DNA better; the J call may be wrong. Looked up from germline, CDR1 is WNHNN and CDR2 is SYGVQD (reference sequence). This CDR3 has 14 amino acids. For the CDR3, the DNA is TGCGCCACAGCGGGAGAAAGGGACACAGATACGCAGCATTTT. This encodes CATAGERDTDTQHF.

This rearrangement joins TRBV5-1 to TRBJ2-3; 7 positions agree with TRBD1. V was pared by 4 bases and J by 2 bases, with 10 bases of the junction left unmatched. CDR1 and CDR2 (germline): SGHRS, YFSETQ. This CDR3 has 16 amino acids. In DNA form, the CDR3 reads TGCGCCAGCAGCGGTGGACAGGCCCTCTACACAGATACGCAGTATTTT. Translation gives CASSGGQALYTDTQYF.

The chain carries TRBV28 and TRBJ1-1; a weak D match, TRBD1 (5 bases). This CDR3 contains 16 residues. Germline lookup yields CDR1 MDHEN and CDR2 SYDVKM. V shed 7 bases and J shed 10 bases, with 28 bases lying between them. For the CDR3, the DNA is TGTGCCAGCATCCTCAGTTTCACACACGGGGCCAGATCAGCTTTCTTT. Translated: CASILSFTHGARSAFF. The full variable domain, rest sourced from reference TRBV28 and TRBJ1-1, is DVKVTQSSRYLVKRTGEKVFLECVQDMDHENMFWYRQDPGLGLRLIYFSYDVKMKEKGDIPEGYSVSREKKERFSLILESASTNQTSMYLCASILSFTHGARSAFFGQGTRLTVV.